A single sample gave rise to the 20 T cell receptor beta chains below, sequenced in a study of blood T cell repertoires in COVID-19. This table comes from immunoSEQ multiplex PCR, and its TCRdb copy is limited to in-frame clones, with some not included. This table has around 270,000 clones, 75% to 95% appearing once. Sequencing was performed on peripheral blood. Receptor source: a young adult with COVID-19, enrolled during active disease.

The J gene is TRBJ2-3, the V gene TRBV5-4; 13 bases align to TRBD2. The length of the CDR3 is 17 residues. J lost 0 bases, V lost 0 bases, and 1 base had no gene match. Looked up from germline, CDR1 is SGHNT and CDR2 is YYREEE (reference sequence). CDR3 sequence reads: CASSLGGLAGSTDTQYF. The CDR3 DNA reads TGTGCCAGCAGCTTGGGGGGACTAGCGGGGAGCACAGATACGCAGTATTTT.

The chain couples TRBV29-1 to TRBJ2-7, with 11 nucleotides matching TRBD1. CDR1 and CDR2 from the germline V gene are SQVTM and ANQGSEA. The CDR3 runs to 12 residues. The V gene end was trimmed by 7 bases and the J gene end by 4 bases; junction bases not matched to a gene: 3. The CDR3 reads CSARDRGYEQYF. The CDR3 coding sequence is TGCAGCGCCAGGGACAGGGGGTACGAGCAGTACTTC.

The rearrangement joins TRBV28 to TRBJ2-5, with TRBD2 matching over 7 bases. CDR1 is MDHEN, CDR2 SYDVKM, per germline. The V segment lost 7 bases and the J segment 0 bases; nucleotides outside the gene matches: 11. The CDR3 is 16 residues long. CDR3 protein: CASTSFAGGDQETQYF. The CDR3 bases are TGTGCCAGCACGTCATTCGCTGGGGGGGACCAAGAGACCCAGTACTTC.

The sample holds one count of this clone. V gene TRBV7-2 combines with J gene TRBJ1-2; a weak D match, TRBD1 (5 bases). V lost 3 bases to trimming and J lost 2 bases, with 10 bases between them. CDR1 and CDR2 from the germline V gene are SGHTA and FQGNSA. This CDR3 region has 14 residues. CDR3 in amino acids: CASSLARVNYGYTF. In nucleotides, the CDR3 is TGTGCCAGCAGCTTGGCCAGGGTGAACTATGGCTACACCTTC.

The V and J genes are TRBV12-3 or TRBV12-4 and TRBJ1-2; TRBD1 matches at 10 bases. The CDR3 is 13 amino acids. V lost 5 bases, J lost 7 bases, and 4 bases stayed unmatched. CDR3 sequence reads: CASSDGTGVGYTF. Written as DNA, the CDR3 is TGTGCCAGCAGTGACGGGACAGGGGTTGGCTACACCTTC.

V is TRBV6-6 and J is TRBJ2-2; 10 positions match TRBD2. The CDR3 is 14 residues long. Trimming at V came to 8 bases and at J to 4 bases, leaving 4 bases not matched to a gene. Germline V gene data show CDR1 as MNHNY and CDR2 as SVGAGI (reference sequence). This CDR3 reads CASSPSGSTGELFF. The DNA for the CDR3 is TGTGCCAGCTCACCTAGCGGGAGCACCGGGGAGCTGTTTTTT.

This clone was picked up one time. The gene calls are TRBV7-2 and TRBJ2-3; perhaps TRBD1 as D (6 bases). V was cut by 5 bases and J by 5 bases, with 17 bases left in between. Per germline, CDR1 SGHTA and CDR2 FQGNSA. The CDR3 is made up of 15 amino acids. The CDR3: CASSRLGTPGDTQYF. The DNA for the CDR3 is TGTGCCAGCAGCCGTCTCGGGACACCGGGAGATACGCAGTATTTT.

Here the CDR3 DNA reads TGTGCCAGCAGCGATACAGGGGCAGACACCATATATTTT. Its protein product is CASSDTGADTIYF. The chain has TRBV12-3 or TRBV12-4 and TRBJ1-3, with TRBD1 matching over 7 bases. The V gene end was trimmed by 6 bases and the J gene end by 8 bases; junction bases not matched to a gene: 7. CDR3 length: 13 residues.

DNA for the CDR3: TGCGCCAGCAGCCTAGGGGGACTAGCACTCGATGAGCAGTTCTTC. Translating it yields CASSLGGLALDEQFF. The gene calls are TRBV5-1 and TRBJ2-1; 9 bases are shared with TRBD2. V lost 4 bases to trimming and J lost 8 bases; unmatched junction nucleotides: 10. The germline gives CDR1 SGHRS, CDR2 YFSETQ. The CDR3 runs to 15 residues. Drawing the rest from reference TRBV5-1 and TRBJ2-1, the complete variable domain is KAGVTQTPRYLIKTRGQQVTLSCSPISGHRSVSWYQQTPGQGLQFLFEYFSETQRNKGNFPGRFSGRQFSNSRSEMNVSTLELGDSALYLCASSLGGLALDEQFFGPGTRLTVL.

V is TRBV3-1 (or the pseudogene TRBV3-2) and J is TRBJ2-3, with 7 bases that match TRBD2. This CDR3 has 16 residues. V shed 4 bases, J shed 3 bases, and the junction held 10 bases outside the gene matches. CDR1 is LGHDT, CDR2 YNNKEL, per germline (reference sequence). The CDR3 sequence: CASSPPEPGRTDTQYF. The CDR3 nucleotides read TGTGCCAGCAGCCCCCCGGAACCCGGGAGGACAGATACGCAGTATTTT.

This clone appeared a single time. The genes are TRBV4-1 and TRBJ1-3, with D unresolved. The germline V gene encodes CDR1 MGHRA and CDR2 YSYEKL. The CDR3 runs 15 residues. V lost 4 bases to trimming and J lost 4 bases, with 14 bases between them. The CDR3 DNA reads as TGCGCCAGCAGCCGGTCGGCATCGGGGGGAAACACCATATATTTT. This encodes CASSRSASGGNTIYF.

This clone was recorded only once. This rearrangement joins TRBV5-1 to TRBJ1-1, with 9 bases that match TRBD1. This CDR3 is 15 amino acids long. V gave up 2 bases and J gave up 0 bases; unmatched junction bases: 2. Germline CDR1 and CDR2: SGHRS and YFSETQ. CDR3 protein: CASSFWTGVNTEAFF. CDR3 sequence (DNA): TGCGCCAGCAGCTTCTGGACAGGGGTGAACACTGAAGCTTTCTTT.

The chain has TRBV7-9 and TRBJ2-7, with 10 bases that match TRBD2. V trimming: 5 bases; J trimming: 2 bases; junction bases outside the gene matches: 6. This CDR3 comprises 15 residues. CDR1 is SEHNR and CDR2 is FQNEAQ in the germline V gene (reference sequence). CDR3 amino acids: CASSPGSGRAYEQYF. The DNA for the CDR3 is TGTGCCAGCAGCCCAGGGAGCGGGAGGGCCTACGAGCAGTACTTC.

The chain is built from TRBV6-2 or TRBV6-3 and TRBJ2-3; tentatively, D is TRBD2 (5 bases). Germline V lookup: CDR1 MNHEY, CDR2 SVGEGT. The CDR3 contains 13 residues. Trimming took off 5 bases at V and 5 bases at J, with 11 bases between the two ends. CDR3 protein: CASSHLEGDTQYF. The CDR3, as DNA: TGTGCCAGCAGTCATCTAGAGGGAGATACGCAGTATTTT.

The V call is TRBV5-1, the J call TRBJ2-7; 7 nucleotides align to TRBD2. Trimming took 3 bases from V and 5 from J; bases not matched to a gene: 8. The CDR3 is made up of 14 amino acids. Per germline, CDR1 SGHRS and CDR2 YFSETQ. CDR3 in DNA: TGCGCCAGCAGCTGGTCTAGCGGAGGCGACGAGCAGTACTTC. Amino acid sequence: CASSWSSGGDEQYF.

V and J are TRBV6-6 and TRBJ1-1, with D possibly being TRBD1 (5 bases). The V end was cut by 8 bases, the J end by 8 bases, with 12 bases between. CDR3 length: 11 amino acids. Per the germline V gene, CDR1 is MNHNY and CDR2 is SVGAGI (reference sequence). CDR3 sequence: CASYSRTEAFF. The CDR3 region has the DNA TGTGCCAGCTATTCCCGGACAGAAGCTTTCTTT.

The chain recombines TRBV28 with TRBJ2-7; D might be TRBD1 (6 bases). The CDR3 sequence is 12 residues long. V was clipped by 5 bases and J by 5 bases, with 10 bases between them. From germline, CDR1 is MDHEN and CDR2 SYDVKM. CDR3 nucleotides: TGTGCCAGCAGTATACAGGGCGACGAGCAGTACTTC. Translation: CASSIQGDEQYF.

The chain employs TRBV30 and TRBJ1-5; 7 bases are shared with TRBD1. The CDR3 contains 16 residues. V shed 2 bases and J 3 bases; nucleotides not matched to a gene: 10. Germline V gives CDR1 GTSNPN, CDR2 SVGIG (reference sequence). In DNA, the CDR3 is TGTGCCTGGAGTCCCGTGGACAGGATCTACAATCAGCCCCAGCATTTT. Its protein product is CAWSPVDRIYNQPQHF.

For the CDR3, the DNA is TGCGCCACCGGGGAGGGGGGCGAGCAGTACTTC. Translating it yields CATGEGGEQYF. V is TRBV5-1 and J is TRBJ2-7; D is possibly TRBD2 (7 bases). The V gene lost 9 bases and the J gene lost 6 bases, with 13 bases spanning the gap. The V gene's germline CDR1 is SGHRS and CDR2 YFSETQ. This CDR3 contains 11 residues. Filled out from reference TRBV5-1 and TRBJ2-7, the complete variable domain reads KAGVTQTPRYLIKTRGQQVTLSCSPISGHRSVSWYQQTPGQGLQFLFEYFSETQRNKGNFPGRFSGRQFSNSRSEMNVSTLELGDSALYLCATGEGGEQYFGPGTRLTVT.

The chain uses TRBV7-9 and TRBJ2-7; the D gene is possibly TRBD1 (6 bases). Trimming shortened V by 1 base and J by 6 bases, and 16 bases separated the two germline ends. From germline, CDR1 is SEHNR and CDR2 FQNEAQ (reference sequence). The CDR3 has 15 amino acids. DNA of the CDR3: TGTGCCAGCAGCTTAGGACAGGTTTATCGCAGCGAGCAGTACTTC. Translation: CASSLGQVYRSEQYF.